This entry concerns a single TCR beta chain. What this receptor recognizes is not known. No much larger clone is present one base from it, and per-base qualities are unavailable. These data come from a study of cytomegalovirus exposure and HLA in healthy donors (dated by TCRdb to the late 2010s). With regard to the full study: According to an earlier analysis of around 600 of the donors, some 180 million T cells yielded roughly 110 million unique TCR beta sequences and around 280 Gb of sequence data. To decide whether each TCR beta V gene segment behaved as functional or pseudogenic, an earlier analysis of some 580 of the donors relied on high-throughput TCR beta sequencing. Both class I and class II loci were covered by HLA typing, at four-digit resolution. In the later analysis, no new phenotypic data were used to find candidate immune exposures; instead, reliance was placed on TCR beta sequences and their occurrence across donors. To predict cytomegalovirus infection status, the study combined high-throughput TCR immunosequencing, statistical association of individual TCRs with disease status, and machine learning. Around 320 gigabases of sequencing data and around 87 million unique TCR sequences were included in an early release covering over 600 HLA-typed donors. Of the 300 to 450 genotyped donors, 75% to 85% were placed in the genetic ancestry cluster associated with self-reported Caucasian donors. On average, 235,054 unique TCR beta nucleotide sequences were sequenced per donor among a few hundred genotyped donors of the cohort, with roughly 18% of those sequences being non-productive. The T cell repertoires of 670 or so subjects were profiled by immunosequencing and related to cytomegalovirus serostatus. Every repertoire in the discovery cohort had been generated on one and the same sequencing platform. In a later genetic analysis, genome-wide SNP genotypes for about 65% of the 666 donors were used, and that subset was treated as a discovery cohort. To study patterns of TCR occurrence, a later analysis re-analyzed previously published TCR beta repertoires from under 750 donors and added high-resolution HLA genotyping. The number of typed donors differed by locus: roughly 629-630 for A, B, C, DRB1 and DQB1; 500 to 550 for DQA1; 606 for DPA1; and some 450 for DPB1. The study aimed to test whether signatures of past pathogen exposure could be identified by cataloging public T cell receptors. Several DR-DQ haplotypes were treated as single units for association and clustering because of strong linkage in the cohort. Donor age, sex, ethnicity and CMV serostatus were compiled together with the repertoire data. Along with the approximately 700-subject first cohort, a separate validation cohort of 120 different subjects was used. General findings and caveats noted by the study authors: A further reported finding was that TCR beta sequences accurately predicted the HLA-A and HLA-B alleles for most subjects in the first cohort. Linkage disequilibrium might explain the correlated functional status among segregating V segments, but an unknown experimental factor could not be excluded. Most TCR sequences were observed very rarely across donors, whereas some public TCRs were present in many individuals. A total of some 180 TCR beta chains were listed by the study as associated with cytomegalovirus. According to a later analysis, parvovirus B19, influenza, CMV and Epstein-Barr virus appeared linked to several top co-occurrence clusters. In both the original and validation cohorts, the classifier was reported to diagnose cytomegalovirus status with high specificity and sensitivity. A later genetic analysis reported fewer N-insertions in productive TCRs among donors in an Asian-associated ancestry cluster than the roughly 650-donor mean. Because some donors lacked HLA typing at each locus, the association tests relied only on the typed subset. According to a later analysis, TCR association rates differed among HLA loci, with DRB1 alleles showing the most associated TCRs and HLA-C alleles showing the fewest. Some IMGT-functional V segments, including TRBV6-2 and TRBV6-3, could not be told apart with the 87-base-pair reads, so those segments were excluded. The only immune exposure information available for the cohort was CMV serostatus. Because counts were too low, roughly 17 rarely observed V segments, including chromosome 9 orphons, were left out of the earlier analysis of 587 of the donors. In vitro tests confirmed that a few of the cytomegalovirus-associated TCR beta chains recognize cytomegalovirus antigens. This cohort had only TCR beta chains sequenced, and the lack of alpha or paired-chain data limited which features could be detected. Assigning TCR associations to individual alleles was difficult when HLA alleles, especially DR and DQ, strongly co-occurred. In a later analysis, 16,951 TCR beta sequences were associated with specific HLA alleles at a false discovery rate of 0.05. A group of highly shared sequence variants was considered likely to be a technical artifact of the sequencing pipeline. According to the authors, the approach could potentially be generalized to other disease states and immunological phenotypes. Most CMV-associated TCR beta chains appeared to be HLA-restricted in a later analysis, and the HLA associations seemed to be driven largely by CMV exposure. V-gene and J-gene trimming of TCR beta chains was associated with a missense DCLRE1C variant in a later genetic analysis, and the association was replicated in an independent cohort. Broadly in line with IMGT annotations, most TCR beta V segments showed up in productive rearrangements about 87% or about 30% of the time in an earlier analysis of approximately 640 of the donors. Compared with equally common non-associated chains, HLA-associated TCR beta chains in a later analysis were more clonally expanded and had lower generation probabilities. Sequencing depth was assumed to be roughly uniform across donors in the presence/absence analyses, though that assumption may not hold.

Library method: the immunoSEQ multiplex PCR assay. For the multiplex PCR, a mixture combining 60 forward primers for TCR Vbeta segments and 13 reverse primers for TCR Jbeta segments was used. A multiplex PCR assay on genomic DNA amplified the CDR3 region of rearranged TCR beta genes. Amplified TCR beta libraries were sequenced as 87-base-pair reads on the Illumina HiSeq System. The original pipeline was this. In a later analysis, some 80 million unique TCR beta chains were counted across the approximately 640 repertoires, and approximately 9.9 million of these chains were shared by at least two donors. Raw reads were error-corrected and collapsed into unique sequences with a nearest-neighbor algorithm that merged closely related sequences to remove PCR and sequencing errors. CDR3 sequences were aligned to IMGT reference sequences to assign V, D and J gene segments. For a sequence to be retained, a match of at least six nucleotides to both a V gene segment and a J gene segment was required. A rearrangement counted as productive if the CDR3 had no stop codons and remained in frame with V and J, and every other rearrangement counted as non-productive. CDR3 was defined by IMGT convention, running from the second conserved V-encoded cysteine to the conserved J-encoded phenylalanine. The earlier analysis of a few hundred of the donors excluded any sequence lacking an unambiguous match to a single V gene segment. In an earlier analysis of 450 to 750 of the donors, a V segment was called functional when productive rearrangements were above 56.7%, and segregating when the standard deviation between donors exceeded 5%. A statistical classification framework was developed to diagnose cytomegalovirus status using the catalog of TCR beta chain sequences. A later analysis assigned V and J genes by comparing TCR nucleotide sequences with IMGT/GENE-DB human TR gene sequences. A later analysis assigned CDR3 sequences and most-parsimonious VDJ recombination scenarios with the TCRdist pipeline. In a later analysis, each TCR beta chain was defined by its CDR3 amino acid sequence together with its V-gene family, and reads without a unique V-gene family were excluded. As a way to deal with suspected cross-contamination and a sequencing artifact, a later analysis dropped 450 to 700 nucleotide sequences that were highly shared and had low generation probability. A later analysis calculated a clonal expansion index for each public chain from normalized within-repertoire ranks of inferred template counts. A later analysis computed generation probabilities with a VDJ recombination model fitted to out-of-frame rearrangements, and checked the results against IGoR. In a later analysis, TCR-TCR, TCR-HLA and TCR-CMV co-occurrence was scored with hypergeometric tests, and a repertoire-size bias correction was applied to TCR pairs. A later analysis estimated false discovery rates by permuting HLA or CMV assignments 20 times. In a later analysis, co-occurring TCRs were grouped using DBSCAN, with TCRdist sequence similarity added in when clustering inside HLA-allele-positive subsets. For co-occurrence clustering, repertoires with fewer than 30,000 or more than 120,000 public chains were excluded, along with roughly 5 repertoires with anomalous nucleotide sharing. TCRdb obtained this table from immuneACCESS and retained in-frame rearrangements with V and J assigned. These tables miss some clones; where compared with another copy, unresolved V genes account for less than half of the shortfall, and the remainder is unexplained. From that table come the V and J calls and clone size; the DNA was used to work out D and trimming. The sample table records approximately 40,000 clones; roughly 80% of these occur just once. 10% to 13% of the sample is taken by the ten largest.

The germline V gene (reference sequence) provides CDR1 SGHNT and CDR2 YYREEE. Reading from cysteine to phenylalanine, the CDR3 counts 14 amino acids. Only the CDR3 DNA stays, 42 bases, in frame from base 1. Trimmed from V: 3 bases; trimmed from J: 8 bases; junction bases lacking a gene match: 3. The cohort consisted of more than 650 healthy bone marrow donors. At the time of sampling, all cohort members were nominally healthy, though unrecorded immune exposures were likely present. The donor tested CMV seropositive, placing the donor among the 289 seropositive members of the cohort. A peripheral blood sample was provided by each donor, and peripheral blood mononuclear cells were used for TCR beta sequencing. The Qiagen DNeasy Blood Extraction Kit was used to extract genomic DNA from the blood cell samples.

The sequence came from a woman younger than 30 in good health and CMV-seropositive. The material sequenced was PBMCs. The chain is encoded by TRBV5-4 joined to TRBJ2-1, with TRBD2 identical over 12 junction bases. The bases read TGTGCCAGCAGCTCGACTAGCGGGGGAGATGAGCAGTTCTTC. It codes for CASSSTSGGDEQFF. Where the CDR3 stops, the reference TRBV5-4 and TRBJ2-1 genes take over; the full variable domain is ETGVTQSPTHLIKTRGQQVTLRCSSQSGHNTVSWYQQALGQGPQFIFQYYREEENGRGNFPPRFSGLQFPNYSSELNVNALELDDSALYLCASSSTSGGDEQFFGPGTRLTVL.